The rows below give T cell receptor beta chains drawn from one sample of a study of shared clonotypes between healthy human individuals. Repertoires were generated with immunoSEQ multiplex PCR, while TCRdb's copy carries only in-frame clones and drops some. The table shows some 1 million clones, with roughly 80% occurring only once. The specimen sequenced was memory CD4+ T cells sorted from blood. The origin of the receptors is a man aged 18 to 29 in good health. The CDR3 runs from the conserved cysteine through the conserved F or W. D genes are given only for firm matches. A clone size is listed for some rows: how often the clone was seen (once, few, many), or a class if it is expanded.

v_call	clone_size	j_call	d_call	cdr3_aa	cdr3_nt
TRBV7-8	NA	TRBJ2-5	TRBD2	CASSFNHLGRGGRYKETQYF	TGTGCCAGCAGCTTTAATCACCTTGGCCGGGGGGGCCGTTATAAGGAGACCCAGTACTTC
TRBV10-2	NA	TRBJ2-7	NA	CASSRDGYEQYF	TGCGCCAGCAGCCGGGACGGCTACGAGCAGTACTTC
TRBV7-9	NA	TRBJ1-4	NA	CASSPGNGGDEKLFF	TGTGCCAGCAGCCCCGGGAACGGGGGCGATGAAAAACTGTTTTTT
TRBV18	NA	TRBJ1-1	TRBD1	CASQGTAGNTEAFF	TGTGCCAGCCAAGGGACAGCCGGGAACACTGAAGCTTTCTTT
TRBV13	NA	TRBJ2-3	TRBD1	CASSKRQGGTDTQYF	TGTGCCAGCAGCAAACGACAGGGAGGCACAGATACGCAGTATTTT
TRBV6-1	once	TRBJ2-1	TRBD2	CASSEILAGVYEQFF	TGTGCCAGCAGTGAAATCTTAGCGGGGGTTTATGAGCAGTTCTTC
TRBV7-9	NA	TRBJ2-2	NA	CASSLAGDGTGELFF	TGTGCCAGCAGCTTAGCGGGGGACGGCACCGGGGAGCTGTTTTTT
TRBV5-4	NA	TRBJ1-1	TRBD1	CASSRQGGMNTEAFF	TGTGCCAGCAGCCGGCAGGGGGGCATGAACACTGAAGCTTTCTTT
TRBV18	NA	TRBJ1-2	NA	CASSGAGASGYGYTF	TGTGCCAGCTCTGGGGCGGGGGCGTCTGGATATGGCTACACCTTC
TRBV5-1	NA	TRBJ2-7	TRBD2	CASSRGTSGEYEQYF	TGCGCCAGCAGTCGGGGGACTAGCGGAGAATACGAGCAGTACTTC
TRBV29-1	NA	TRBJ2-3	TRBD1	CSVVRGLGADTQYF	TGCAGCGTTGTTAGGGGGCTCGGCGCAGATACGCAGTATTTT
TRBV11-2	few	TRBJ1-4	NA	CASSLGLTTNEKLFF	TGTGCCAGCAGCTTAGGGCTGACAACTAATGAAAAACTGTTTTTT
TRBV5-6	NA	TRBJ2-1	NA	CASSSGGQGLDEQFF	TGTGCCAGCAGCTCTGGGGGTCAGGGGCTCGATGAGCAGTTCTTC
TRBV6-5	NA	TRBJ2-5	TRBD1	CASSYGTGVQETQYF	TGTGCCAGCAGTTATGGGACAGGCGTCCAAGAGACCCAGTACTTC
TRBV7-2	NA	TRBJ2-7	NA	CASSLTGAAYEQYF	TGTGCCAGCAGCTTAACGGGAGCGGCCTACGAGCAGTACTTC
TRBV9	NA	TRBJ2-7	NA	CASSVGEGPTYEQYF	TGTGCCAGCAGCGTAGGAGAGGGACCAACCTACGAGCAGTACTTC
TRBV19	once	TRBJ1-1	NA	CATTPRGNTEAFF	TGTGCCACCACCCCCCGGGGGAACACTGAAGCTTTCTTT
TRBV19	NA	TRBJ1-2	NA	CASSTGAFYGYTF	TGTGCCAGCTCCACCGGGGCGTTCTATGGCTACACCTTC
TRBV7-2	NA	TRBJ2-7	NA	CASSKHSSYEQYF	TGTGCCAGCAGCAAGCACAGCTCCTACGAGCAGTACTTC
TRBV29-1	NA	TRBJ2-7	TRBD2	CSVGPAGPSYEQYF	TGCAGCGTTGGCCCAGCGGGGCCCTCCTACGAGCAGTACTTC
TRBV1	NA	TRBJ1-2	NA	CTSSHQEMYGYTF	TGCACCAGCAGCCACCAGGAGATGTATGGCTACACCTTC
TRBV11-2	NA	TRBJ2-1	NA	CASSLLGPSHEQFF	TGTGCCAGCAGCTTACTTGGCCCCAGCCATGAGCAGTTCTTC
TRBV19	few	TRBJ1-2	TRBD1	CASSAKGQGPYGYTF	TGTGCCAGTAGTGCCAAGGGACAGGGACCATATGGCTACACCTTC
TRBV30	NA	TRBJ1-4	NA	CAWSSGRFNEKLFF	TGTGCCTGGAGTTCTGGACGGTTTAATGAAAAACTGTTTTTT
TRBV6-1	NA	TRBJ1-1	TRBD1	CASSEPGTGYAFF	TGTGCCAGCAGTGAACCCGGGACAGGGTATGCTTTCTTT
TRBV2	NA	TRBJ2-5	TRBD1	CASKDRGRMEETQYF	TGTGCCAGCAAGGACAGGGGGCGAATGGAGGAGACCCAGTACTTC
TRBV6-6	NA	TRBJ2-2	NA	CASKSANTGELFF	TGTGCCAGCAAGTCGGCGAACACCGGGGAGCTGTTTTTT
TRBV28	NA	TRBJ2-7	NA	CASRQNYEQYF	TGTGCCAGCCGACAGAACTACGAGCAGTACTTC